The TCR beta chain described here comes from a study of blood T cell repertoires in COVID-19. Assay: immunoSEQ multiplex PCR; the TCRdb copy retains only in-frame clones and omits some. The profile covers about half a million clones, with roughly 85% appearing a single time and roughly 3.2% taken by the ten largest. This clonotype was sampled from a human donor in a cohort sampled during active COVID-19. The source material was peripheral blood.

The CDR3 loop reads CSVTGTGAPNTEAFF. The CDR3 DNA reads TGCAGCGTTACTGGGACAGGGGCACCGAACACTGAAGCTTTCTTT. The chain has TRBV29-1 and TRBJ1-1, with TRBD1 matching 10 bases. Trimming at V came to 5 bases and at J to 1 base, leaving 7 bases not matched to a gene. The CDR3 runs to 15 residues. Germline V lookup: CDR1 SQVTM, CDR2 ANQGSEA.